This T cell receptor (beta chain) was documented in a study of beta chain features in type 1 diabetes. Overall study context: Patients shared similar age, gender and cell yields with healthy donors.

Trimming left V 2 bases short and J 3 bases short, with 5 bases between. This CDR3 spans 12 amino acids. Germline V lookup: CDR1 MNHNS, CDR2 SASEGT. Regarding the study as a whole: The study found moderately but significantly shorter TCRB CDR3s in all four CD4+ subsets of Type 1 diabetes patients. Comparison showed that naive, central memory and Treg TCRB repertoires appeared more similar among patients than among healthy donors. The cDNA sequencing approach could over-represent high-TCR-expressing cells. The study left unresolved whether HLA type influences TCRB rearrangement.

This clone was found a few times. Its specificity is not known. The same CDR3 also results from other DNA sequences found in this sample. The authors reverse transcribed all of the isolated RNA, so sequencing captured expressed TCRB transcripts. Profiled with immunoSEQ multiplex PCR; TCRdb holds only in-frame clones, not every one. The top ten clones hold nearly 0.04% of a sample with some 640,000 clones, more than 12% of them seen once. This chain connects TRBV6-1 to TRBJ2-7, with D possibly matching TRBD1 (5 bases). This sequence was found in a young man with type 1 diabetes. The sequenced material came from naive CD4+ T cells from blood. CDR3 nucleotide sequence: TGTGCCAGCAGTGAACAGGGCTACGAGCAGTACTTC. Translated: CASSEQGYEQYF.